The present TCR beta chain was sequenced within a study of response to subunit inactivated influenza vaccine. General study points: Authors proposed each seasonal influenza vaccination draws in few new T cells.

Germline V lookup: CDR1 MNHEY, CDR2 SVGAGI. The V and J ends lost 3 bases and 4 bases, in that order; junction bases with no gene match: 7. The CDR3 runs to 15 residues. Each CDR3 protein is one row after TCRdb ran MiXCR on the RT-PCR reads. Seen here are hundreds of thousands of distinct CDR3 sequences, less than 15% observed once, and the top ten hold 6.5% to 8%. Concerning this clonotype itself: Antigen unknown.

The chain has TRBV6-5 and TRBJ1-1, with 8 bases lining up with TRBD1. Source: PBMCs from blood, taken roughly 15 days before vaccination. The TCR was taken from a man between 45 and 60 years old who received an inactivated influenza vaccine. The CDR3 here is CASSYQGARGTEAFF. The CDR3 DNA sequence: TGTGCCAGCAGTTATCAGGGGGCGCGGGGCACTGAAGCTTTCTTT.